The clone carrying this T cell receptor (beta chain) was found a few times. The entry originates in a study of blood T cell repertoires in COVID-19. The protocol was immunoSEQ multiplex PCR, while the TCRdb copy is restricted to in-frame clones and leaves out a portion. The repertoire consists of 200,000 to 300,000 clones, with about 89% occurring once and the leading ten covering roughly 2.6%. Germline CDR1 and CDR2: SNHLY and FYNNEI. The V and J ends lost 6 bases and 6 bases, in that order; junction bases with no gene match: 11. The CDR3 loop spans 15 amino acids. The rearrangement links TRBV2 to TRBJ2-7, with 10 bases matching TRBD1. This TCR was recovered from a woman aged 18-29 years who had recovered from COVID-19. The sequencing sample was made of PBMCs or T cells enriched from blood (not recorded which). CDR3 amino acids: CASSASRGTGVEQYF. The CDR3 DNA follows: TGTGCCAGCAGCGCGTCCCGCGGGACAGGGGTCGAGCAGTACTTC.